This T cell receptor beta chain is drawn from a study of blood T cell repertoires in COVID-19 (dated by TCRdb to 2020 to 2021). Study-level background: Collaborator samples came from the United States, Italy and Spain and covered acute and convalescent phases of COVID-19. The material from the prospective study consisted of cDNA or gDNA derived from T cells, B-cell-depleted T cells, or PBMCs. Subjects who had been exposed to COVID-19, were actively infected with it, or had recovered from it provided the deeply sampled blood TCRbeta repertoires that made up the dataset. The repertoires were released in a freely available public database meant as a resource for research on the immune response to SARS-CoV-2. Samples were obtained from the ongoing ImmuneRACE study (first 160 participants) and from 1,254 subjects provided by 6 global collaborators. Nearly every sample came with metadata listing a de-identified subject ID, COVID-19 status, age in years and sex. HLA class I and class II types, where available, came from metadata supplied by the sample provider rather than from assay-based typing. What the authors observed across the whole study: The amount of clinical and demographic metadata varied by source and participant and was provided uncurated.

This clone is a singleton in its sample. The target of this receptor is not known. Base qualities are missing; no much larger clone stands one base away. Collaborating institutions collected whole blood in K2EDTA tubes following their own protocols. For TCRbeta analysis, collaborator samples were shipped as frozen whole blood, as isolated PBMCs, or as DNA extracted from either sample type. CDR1 and CDR2 are read off the germline V gene as SGHTS and YDEGEE. From cysteine to phenylalanine, the CDR3 is 16 amino acids long. The DNA shown is the 48-base CDR3, in frame from base 1. Between the V and J ends, shortened by 4 bases and 1 base respectively, the junction contains 17 bases. TCRbeta CDR3 regions were amplified from genomic DNA by means of the immunoSEQ Assay, a bias-controlled multiplex PCR. The authors' pipeline ran thus. Nucleated cell counts per sample were estimated from amplification of reference gene primers within the assay. To quantify the absolute abundance of each unique TCRbeta CDR3 rearrangement, sequence reads were collapsed and filtered. For each sample, productive Simpson clonality was calculated by taking the square root of Simpson's diversity index across productive rearrangements. In TCRdb, the immuneACCESS table is reduced to in-frame sequences with V and J assigned. These tables do not hold every clone; where another copy was compared, an unresolved V gene accounts for under half, and the others remain unexplained. That table supplies the V and J calls and clone size; D and trimming were determined from the DNA. Here the sample has 30,000 to 45,000 clones; 81% occur a single time. The ten largest clonotypes hold around 44% of the sample.

This sequence was found in a human donor in a cohort sampled during active or convalescent COVID-19. The donor label of this sample is uncertain. Specimen: peripheral blood. Recombination connected TRBV5-8 to TRBJ2-5; possibly the D gene is TRBD1, per 6 matching bases. The DNA reads TGTGCCAGCAGCGACGGGGACAAAGCTTTCCAAGAGACCCAGTACTTC. Its protein is CASSDGDKAFQETQYF. Reference TRBV5-8 and TRBJ2-5 genes cover what lies past the CDR3, so the full variable domain is EAGVTQSPTHLIKTRGQQATLRCSPISGHTSVYWYQQALGLGLQFLLWYDEGEERNRGNFPPRFSGRQFPNYSSELNVNALELEDSALYLCASSDGDKAFQETQYFGPGTRLLVL.